This T cell receptor (beta chain) was found in a study of blood T cells in healthy people across ages (dated by TCRdb to about 2015). Background on the whole study: Template switching captured roughly one uniquely barcoded TCR beta cDNA molecule per two T cells in model experiments. The study measured age-related changes in TCR beta repertoire diversity using deep sequencing normalized with unique cDNA molecular identifiers. Donors were grouped into four age groups: young (average 16 years), middle-aged (around 39), aged (approximately 58) and long-lived (about 90). To avoid experimental bias, donors of different ages were randomly spread across the sequencing lanes. The study analyzed two additional independent replicas of 1 million unique cDNA reads from the same blood draw for two donors, one aged 18 to 29 and one aged 80 or older. Overall study outcomes, separate from this receptor: Bulk unsorted PBMC profiling prevented conclusive comparison of naive and antigen-experienced compartments. Estimates of total diversity based on one million sequenced T cells were regarded as lower bounds and as underestimates. Compared with the aged group, the long-lived group had more naive CD4+ T cells, fewer expanded clones and increased TCR diversity, a pattern suggesting age selection. Donor CMV infection status was unknown, potentially confounding age-related changes in expanded clonotypes. A strong correlation was found between observed TCR beta diversity and the percentage of naive T cells measured by flow cytometry. Observed TCR beta diversity per million T cells fell roughly linearly with age, and a significant reduction was already apparent by age about 38.

Donors were a few dozen systemically healthy Caucasian individuals from Russia aged roughly 6 to 100 years. Each donor gave 9 to 10 milliliters of peripheral blood, collected into EDTA-treated Vacutainer tubes. Ficoll-Paque density-gradient centrifugation was used to isolate PBMCs, with at least 7 million obtained per sample. Total RNA, at least 6 micrograms per sample, was extracted from PBMCs with Trizol reagent. For every donor, an aliquot of PBMCs went through flow cytometry to measure the percentages of naive CD45RAhigh/CD27high T cells. This clonotype was found a few times. The specificity of this receptor is unknown. No much larger clone is present one base from it, and per-base qualities are unavailable. Libraries came from 5' RACE. The sequencer listed for this sample is Illumina HiSeq 2500. A second roughly 7 to 11 cycle PCR used a sample-barcoded 5' primer and a J-beta primer mix. Each TCR beta cDNA molecule received a unique molecular identifier from a template-switch 5' adaptor carrying 12 random nucleotides. At least 2.5 million CDR3-containing paired-end reads were obtained from each sample. First-strand cDNA synthesis was performed from all RNA using the Mint cDNA synthesis kit, with priming by a TRBC-specific oligonucleotide. After uracil-DNA glycosylase treatment, a first 18-cycle PCR used universal primers M1SS and BC2_uni_R on all cDNA. The original pipeline was this. Each sample was normalized by randomly selecting 1 million high-quality reads, each carrying a distinct molecular identifier. Reads with shared molecular identifiers were discarded instead of being binned into consensus sequences. MiTCR, with a Q25 quality threshold and the strictest error-elimination algorithm, was used for CDR3 identification, clonotype clustering and error correction. Lower-bound total TCR beta diversity was estimated with a nonparametric unseen species model using Euler transformation. Through fastp at Q25 and MiXCR, TCRdb rebuilt clones from the public reads, retaining in-frame beta chains. Every entry covers one CDR3 protein and lists the most common genes and DNA from its rows. These V and J calls are TCRdb output, not the study's own analysis. Here the sample has 850,000 to 1,000,000 distinct CDR3 sequences; under 50% occur a single time. Roughly 12% of the sample rests with the top ten.

Specimen: blood. This clonotype was sampled from a man aged 30 to 45 in good health.

The DNA sequence is TGCAGCGTTCTAATACTAGCGGCGGGCGCAGATACGCAGTATTTT. This is translated as CSVLILAAGADTQYF. The V and J segments used are TRBV29-1 and TRBJ2-3; TRBD2 lines up with 8 middle nucleotides. Here V drops 5 bases and J drops 4 bases, and the junction holds 11 bases not matched to any gene. CDR1 is given as SQVTM and CDR2 as ANQGSEA, both from the germline V gene. Inclusive of the bounding cysteine and phenylalanine, the CDR3 is 15 residues long. Here the CDR3 DNA is all that survives: 45 bases in frame from base 1.